This TCR beta chain was found in a study of early T cells in non-severe SARS-CoV-2 infection. Study information: Sequencing input comprised bulk RNA from unsorted whole blood; chain pairing was not available. Study-wide findings and caveats: Matching with VDJdb favored anti-spike CD8 responses (missing private and CD4 specificities).

CDR1 SNHLY and CDR2 FYNNEI come from the germline V gene. The CDR3 is made up of 12 amino acids. Trimming stripped 4 bases from V and 5 bases from J, with 8 bases between. Researchers attached unique molecular identifiers to individual cDNA molecules. TCRdb reprocessed the 5' RACE reads via MiXCR and lists one record per CDR3 protein. The table records about 88,000 distinct CDR3 sequences, 15% of them present only once. This clonotype came up a few times. What it recognizes is unknown. The sequenced material came from whole blood. The chain has TRBV2 and TRBJ1-1; a weak D match, TRBD1 (6 bases). The TCR sequence derives from an adult who was a healthcare worker with PCR-confirmed SARS-CoV-2 infection or an uninfected control (not recorded which). The CDR3 loop is CASSVQGTEAFF. In DNA, the CDR3 is TGTGCCAGCAGTGTACAGGGAACTGAAGCTTTCTTT. Combining the CDR3 with reference TRBV2 and TRBJ1-1 gives the whole variable domain EPEVTQTPSHQVTQMGQEVILRCVPISNHLYFYWYRQILGQKVEFLVSFYNNEISEKSEIFDDQFSVERPDGSNFTLKIRSTKLEDSAMYFCASSVQGTEAFFGQGTRLTVV.